This TCR beta chain was sequenced for a study of OX40 agonist ivuxolimab in advanced cancers. For the study at large: At 0.01 to 10 mg/kg, ivuxolimab was administered intravenously to patients every 2 weeks.

The sample holds a few counts of this clone. Sequencing was performed with immunoSEQ multiplex PCR; in TCRdb, only in-frame clones are kept and a portion is missing. The profile shows tens of thousands of clones, 80% of them singletons. Germline V gives CDR1 SGHAT, CDR2 FQNNGV. Trimming pared 6 bases from V and 4 bases from J, leaving 12 bases between. CDR3 size: 13 residues. Blood draws occurred at baseline, cycle 4 day 1, and cycle 7 day 1. This sequence joins TRBV11-2 and TRBJ1-1; D remains unclear. The TCR was taken from an adult with an advanced solid tumor such as melanoma, head and neck, liver or kidney cancer. Sequencing was performed on CD4+ or CD8+ T cells sorted from blood, taken in a trial of the OX40 agonist ivuxolimab. DNA for the CDR3: TGTGCCAGCAGTATAGAGGGAACCACTGAAGCTTTCTTT. Translation gives CASSIEGTTEAFF.